These 17 T cell receptor beta chains came from one sample sequenced in a study of blood T cell repertoires in COVID-19. Only in-frame clones appear in the TCRdb table, and some are missing; sequencing was by immunoSEQ multiplex PCR. Here the sample spans 170,000 or so clones, about 87% being singletons. Sequenced input: peripheral blood. Receptors were obtained from a woman in her 70s with COVID-19, enrolled during active disease.

V usage is TRBV25-1 and J usage is TRBJ2-4, with 8 bases identical to TRBD1. V lost 4 bases to trimming and J lost 8 bases; unmatched junction nucleotides: 10. There are 15 residues in the CDR3. Germline lookup yields CDR1 MGHDK and CDR2 SYGVNS. CDR3 coding DNA: TGTGCCAGCAGTGCGTTCAGGGGGCGCTTAGACATTCAGTACTTC. This encodes CASSAFRGRLDIQYF.

The chain carries TRBV19 and TRBJ1-5; tentative D call: TRBD1 (5 bases). Deletions cut 0 bases from V and 4 bases from J, with 13 bases between. The CDR3 extends over 16 amino acids. Germline V CDR1 and CDR2: LNHDA, SQIVND (reference sequence). The CDR3 sequence is CASSIEGAGKNQPQHF. Here the CDR3 DNA reads TGTGCCAGTAGTATAGAAGGGGCAGGCAAGAATCAGCCCCAGCATTTT.

V and J are TRBV5-1 and TRBJ2-5, with 8 bases matching TRBD2. The CDR3 has 15 residues. Germline V gene sequence: CDR1 SGHRS, CDR2 YFSETQ. J was trimmed by 5 bases and V by 7 bases; bases with no gene match: 13. CDR3 in DNA: TGCGCCAGCCAGCTTACAATAGCGGGAATGGAGACCCAGTACTTC. Translating gives CASQLTIAGMETQYF.

This chain links TRBV24-1 with TRBJ1-2; no clear D gene. Trimming stripped 5 bases from V and 4 bases from J, with 7 bases between. Germline loops: CDR1 KGHDR, CDR2 SFDVKD. The CDR3 runs 12 residues. For the CDR3, the DNA is TGTGCCACCAGTGGAGTGTCCTATGGCTACACCTTC. Amino acid sequence: CATSGVSYGYTF.

The chain couples TRBV27 to TRBJ2-1, with 11 nucleotides matching TRBD2. The length of the CDR3 is 16 residues. Trimming at V came to 6 bases and at J to 0 bases, leaving 4 bases not matched to a gene. CDR1 and CDR2 from the germline V gene are MNHEY and SMNVEV (reference sequence). The CDR3 nucleotides read TGTGCCAGCAGGGGACTAGCGGTATCCTCCTACAATGAGCAGTTCTTC. This codes for CASRGLAVSSYNEQFF.

This clone has a single count. The chain uses TRBV7-9 and TRBJ1-4; no definite D call. V was pared by 3 bases and J by 3 bases, with 5 bases between. Germline V gene sequence: CDR1 SEHNR, CDR2 FQNEAQ (reference sequence). The CDR3 has 13 residues. CDR3 region: CASSFEANEKLFF. The CDR3 nucleotides read TGTGCCAGCAGCTTCGAGGCTAATGAAAAACTGTTTTTT.

The chain combines TRBV6-4 with TRBJ2-1, with 8 nucleotides matching TRBD2. After removal of 2 bases from V and 11 bases from J, the junction contained 5 bases not matched to a gene. CDR3 length: 13 residues. The germline CDR1 and CDR2 sequences are MRHNA and SNTAGT. CDR3 residues: CASSDQKREKQFF. CDR3 bases: TGTGCCAGCAGTGACCAAAAGCGGGAGAAGCAGTTCTTC.

This chain joins TRBV20-1 and TRBJ2-5, with D perhaps TRBD1 (6 bases). Germline lookup yields CDR1 DFQATT and CDR2 SNEGSKA (reference sequence). V was trimmed by 6 bases and J by 9 bases, leaving 14 bases between them. The CDR3 is 11 amino acids. The CDR3 coding sequence is TGCAGTGCCGCGGACAGTGACGCCCAGTACTTC. Amino acid sequence: CSAADSDAQYF.

The V call is TRBV27, the J call TRBJ1-2; no clear D gene. CDR3 size: 13 residues. Germline V lookup: CDR1 MNHEY, CDR2 SMNVEV (reference sequence). Between the trimmed V and J ends, which lost 6 bases and 8 bases, there was a span of 16 bases. The DNA of the CDR3 is TGTGCCAGCAGCTCCGGGCCGGGCGGGGGCTACACCTTC. It encodes CASSSGPGGGYTF.

This chain uses TRBV29-1 with TRBJ2-2, with TRBD2 identical over 10 bases. This CDR3 has 18 amino acids. Looked up from germline, CDR1 is SQVTM and CDR2 is ANQGSEA. The ends lost 1 base at V and 1 base at J; junction bases unmatched: 9. CDR3 bases: TGCAGCGTTGAAGTGATACTAGCGGGACCTTTGAACACCGGGGAGCTGTTTTTT. Translated, it gives CSVEVILAGPLNTGELFF.

The V gene is TRBV9, the J gene TRBJ2-2; TRBD1 aligns across 9 bases. J lost 4 bases, V lost 1 base, and 8 bases had no gene match. This CDR3 is 17 amino acids long. Germline CDR1 reads SGDLS; CDR2 reads YYNGEE. CDR3 residues: CASSVPAGTGITGELFF. CDR3 in DNA: TGTGCCAGCAGCGTACCCGCCGGGACAGGGATCACCGGGGAGCTGTTTTTT.

The gene calls are TRBV9 and TRBJ2-7; 11 bases match TRBD2. Looked up from germline, CDR1 is SGDLS and CDR2 is YYNGEE. The J segment lost 5 bases and the V segment lost 2 bases, leaving 9 bases of the junction unmatched. The CDR3 is made up of 16 amino acids. In DNA, the CDR3 is TGTGCCAGCAGCGTGGGACTAGCGGAAACGGATAACGAGCAGTACTTC. Its protein product is CASSVGLAETDNEQYF. Full variable domain (remainder filled in from reference TRBV9 and TRBJ2-7): DSGVTQTPKHLITATGQRVTLRCSPRSGDLSVYWYQQSLDQGLQFLIQYYNGEERAKGNILERFSAQQFPDLHSELNLSSLELGDSALYFCASSVGLAETDNEQYFGPGTRLTVT.

This chain connects TRBV6-5 to TRBJ1-4, with 8 bases fitting TRBD1. Germline CDR1 and CDR2: MNHEY and SVGAGI. V lost 6 bases and J lost 6; bases outside the gene matches: 6. The CDR3 contains 14 residues. The CDR3: CASRTGDADEKLFF. Written as DNA, the CDR3 is TGTGCCAGCAGGACAGGGGATGCGGATGAAAAACTGTTTTTT.

This clone has a handful of counts. This sequence joins TRBV5-6 and TRBJ1-2; weak D call: TRBD1 (6 bases). V lost 5 bases and J lost 4, with 12 bases in between. The CDR3 is 13 amino acids. The V gene's germline CDR1 is SGHDT and CDR2 YYEEEE. In DNA, the CDR3 is TGTGCCAGCAGTGACAGGAGGATCTATGGCTACACCTTC. Its translation: CASSDRRIYGYTF.

V and J are TRBV19 and TRBJ2-3; D is perhaps TRBD1 (6 bases). This CDR3 has 14 amino acids. V dropped 5 bases and J dropped 6 bases, with 15 bases sitting between them. CDR1 is LNHDA, CDR2 SQIVND, per germline (reference sequence). CDR3 DNA: TGTGCCAGTAGTCCCAGGACAGCTTCTGATACGCAGTATTTT. This codes for CASSPRTASDTQYF. The full variable domain, rest sourced from reference TRBV19 and TRBJ2-3, is DGGITQSPKYLFRKEGQNVTLSCEQNLNHDAMYWYRQDPGQGLRLIYYSQIVNDFQKGDIAEGYSVSREKKESFPLTVTSAQKNPTAFYLCASSPRTASDTQYFGPGTRLTVL.

This sequence joins TRBV25-1 and TRBJ2-7; 12 positions agree with TRBD2. The CDR3 loop spans 14 amino acids. Germline CDR1 and CDR2: MGHDK and SYGVNS. V shed 3 bases and J 7 bases; nucleotides not matched to a gene: 4. CDR3 region: CASSDLAGGWEQYF. The CDR3, as DNA: TGTGCCAGCAGTGATCTAGCGGGAGGGTGGGAGCAGTACTTC.

This clone showed up just once. The chain employs TRBV5-6 and TRBJ2-5, with D perhaps TRBD1 (6 bases). V lost 0 bases and J lost 5, with 20 bases in between. From germline, CDR1 is SGHDT and CDR2 YYEEEE. CDR3 length: 17 amino acids. CDR3 DNA: TGTGCCAGCAGCTTGGGGCAAGGGGGATACTCGGGGGAGACCCAGTACTTC. Translated, it gives CASSLGQGGYSGETQYF.